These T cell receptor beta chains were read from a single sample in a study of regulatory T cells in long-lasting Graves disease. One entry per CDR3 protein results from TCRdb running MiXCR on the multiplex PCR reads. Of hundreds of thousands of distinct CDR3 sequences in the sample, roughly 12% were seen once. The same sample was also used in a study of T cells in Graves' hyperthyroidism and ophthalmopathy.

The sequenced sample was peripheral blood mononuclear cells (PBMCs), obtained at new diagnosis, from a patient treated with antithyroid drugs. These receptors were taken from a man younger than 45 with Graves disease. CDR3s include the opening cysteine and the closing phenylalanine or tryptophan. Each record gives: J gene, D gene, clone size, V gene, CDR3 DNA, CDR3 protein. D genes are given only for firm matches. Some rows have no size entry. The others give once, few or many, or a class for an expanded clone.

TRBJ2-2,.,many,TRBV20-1,TGCAGTGCCCCGCCCGGCGCGAACACCGGGGAGCTGTTTTTT,CSAPPGANTGELFF
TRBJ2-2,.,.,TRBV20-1,TGCAGTGCTAGTTACGGGACAAACACCGGGGAGCTGTTTTTT,CSASYGTNTGELFF
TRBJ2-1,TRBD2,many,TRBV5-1,TGCGCCAGCAGCAAAGGACTAGCGGGAGGTAGGAATGAGCAGTTCTTC,CASSKGLAGGRNEQFF
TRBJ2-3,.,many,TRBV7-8,TGTGCCAGCAGCTTAGGCCGCTGGGGCGGGACAAGCACAGATACGCAGTATTTT,CASSLGRWGGTSTDTQYF
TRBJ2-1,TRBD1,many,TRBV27,TGTGCCAGCAGTTTATCTACTAGGGACAGGGAGTTCTTC,CASSLSTRDREFF
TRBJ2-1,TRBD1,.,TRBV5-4,TGTGCCAGCAGCTCCGGACAGGGGGCCTACTATGAGCAGTTCTTC,CASSSGQGAYYEQFF
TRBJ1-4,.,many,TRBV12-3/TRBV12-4,TGTGCCAGCAGTTCGACAGCTGCAACTAATGAAAAACTGTTTTTT,CASSSTAATNEKLFF
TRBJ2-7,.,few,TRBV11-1,TGTGCCAGCAGCTTAGCGTTCGGCGGGCCGGTTGATTACGAGCAGTACTTC,CASSLAFGGPVDYEQYF
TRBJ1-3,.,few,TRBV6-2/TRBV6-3,TGTGCCAGCAGTTACTCCCACAGGACCCTGCGTGGAAACACCATATATTTT,CASSYSHRTLRGNTIYF
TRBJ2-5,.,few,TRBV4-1,TGCGCCAGCAGCCAAGGGTCTGAACGAAAAGAGACCCAGTACTTC,CASSQGSERKETQYF
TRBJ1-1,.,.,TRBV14,TGTGCCAGCAGCCAAGACCCAGGCGCGACTGAAGCTTTCTTT,CASSQDPGATEAFF
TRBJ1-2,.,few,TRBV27,TGTGCCAGCAGCTGGGATGGGGCCTATGGCTACACCTTC,CASSWDGAYGYTF
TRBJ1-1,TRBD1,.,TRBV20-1,TGCAGTGCCCCATTTAGGGGGCCGGGCACTGAAGCTTTCTTT,CSAPFRGPGTEAFF
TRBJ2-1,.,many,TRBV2,TGTGCCAGCACGGGGTATTACAATGAGCAGTTCTTC,CASTGYYNEQFF
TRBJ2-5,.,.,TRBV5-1,TGCGCCAGCAGCTTGGGGTACGGGGGTAACCTTGAGACCCAGTACTTC,CASSLGYGGNLETQYF
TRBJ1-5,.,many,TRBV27,TGTGCCAGCGGTTCCCAGGTGACTTATAGCAATCAGCCCCAGCATTTT,CASGSQVTYSNQPQHF
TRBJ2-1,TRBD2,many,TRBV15,TGTGCCACCAGCAGAGATCGAGCGGGAGCTGCGCAGTTCTTC,CATSRDRAGAAQFF
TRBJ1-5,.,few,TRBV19,TGTGCCAGTAGTATGAGGGGTCAGAATCAGCCCCAGCATTTT,CASSMRGQNQPQHF
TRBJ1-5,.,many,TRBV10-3,TGTGCCATCAGTGGGACGATTGGTCAGCCCCAGCATTTT,CAISGTIGQPQHF
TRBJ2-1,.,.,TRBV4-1,TGCGCCAGCAGCCACCTAAAGGTCGGGAGACTAGAATTCACCTTC,CASSHLKVGRLEFTF
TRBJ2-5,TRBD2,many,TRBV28,TGTGCCAGCAGTTTAGCCGTGGAACTAGCGGAAGAGACCCAGTACTTC,CASSLAVELAEETQYF
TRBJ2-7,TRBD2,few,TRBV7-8,TGTGCCAGCAGCTTATCGACTAGCGGGAGTGGCGGATGTTCCTACGAGCAGTACTTC,CASSLSTSGSGGCSYEQYF
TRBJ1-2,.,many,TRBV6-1,TGTGCCAGCAGTGGCAGCTACCTAAGGGCTTATAACTATGGCTACACCTTC,CASSGSYLRAYNYGYTF
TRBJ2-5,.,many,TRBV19,TGTGCCAGTAAGGCGAGAGGGGAAGAGACCCAGTACTTC,CASKARGEETQYF
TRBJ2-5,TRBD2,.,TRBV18,TGTGCCAGCTCACCAACGGGGGAGGGCAAGACCCAGTACTTC,CASSPTGEGKTQYF
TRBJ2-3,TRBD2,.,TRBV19,TGTGCCAGTAGGGATGATCCTAGCGGAGGCACAGATACGCAGTATTTT,CASRDDPSGGTDTQYF
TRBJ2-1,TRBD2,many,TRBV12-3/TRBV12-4,TGTGCCAGCAGTGCAGGACTAGCGGGACCGAGCTCCTACAATGAGCAGTTCTTC,CASSAGLAGPSSYNEQFF
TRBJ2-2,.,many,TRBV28,TGTGCCAGCAGTTTGCTCTCCCCCACCGGGGAGCTGTTTTTT,CASSLLSPTGELFF
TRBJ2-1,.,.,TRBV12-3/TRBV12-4,TGTGCCAGCAGTTTATCTGGGGACAAGGGGAAGAATGAGCAGTTCTTC,CASSLSGDKGKNEQFF
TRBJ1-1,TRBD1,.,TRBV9,TGTGCCAGTGGGACAGGGGGAGATGAAGCTTTCTTT,CASGTGGDEAFF
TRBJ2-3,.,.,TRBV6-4,TGTGCCAGCAGTGACTGGAGGACAGCTACGCAGTATTTT,CASSDWRTATQYF
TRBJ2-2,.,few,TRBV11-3,TGTGCCAGCAGCTTAGGCAGGGCAGCCGGGGAGCTGTTTTTT,CASSLGRAAGELFF